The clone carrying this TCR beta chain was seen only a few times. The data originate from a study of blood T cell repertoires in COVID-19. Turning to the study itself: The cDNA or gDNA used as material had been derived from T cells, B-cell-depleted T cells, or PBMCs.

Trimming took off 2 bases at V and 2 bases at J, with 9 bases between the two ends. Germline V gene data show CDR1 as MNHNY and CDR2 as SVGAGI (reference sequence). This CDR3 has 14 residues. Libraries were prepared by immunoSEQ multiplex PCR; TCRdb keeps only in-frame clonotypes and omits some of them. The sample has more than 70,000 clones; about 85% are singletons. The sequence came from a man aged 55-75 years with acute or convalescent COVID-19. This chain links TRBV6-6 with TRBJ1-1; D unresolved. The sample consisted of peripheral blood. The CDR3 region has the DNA TGTGCCAGCAGTTACGTTAGTTCCAACACTGAAGCTTTCTTT. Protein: CASSYVSSNTEAFF.